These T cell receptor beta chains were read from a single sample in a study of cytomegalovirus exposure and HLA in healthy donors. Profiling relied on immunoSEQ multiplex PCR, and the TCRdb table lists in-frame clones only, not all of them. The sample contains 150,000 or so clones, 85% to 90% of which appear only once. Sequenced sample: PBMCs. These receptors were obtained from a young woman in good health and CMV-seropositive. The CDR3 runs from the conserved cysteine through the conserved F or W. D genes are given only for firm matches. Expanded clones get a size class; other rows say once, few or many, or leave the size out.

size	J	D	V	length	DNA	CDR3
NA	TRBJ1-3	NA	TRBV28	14	TGTGCCATCCAGGGGACCAACTCTGGAAACACCATATATTTT	CAIQGTNSGNTIYF
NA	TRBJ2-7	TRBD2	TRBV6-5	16	TGTGCCAGCAGTTACTGGTACAGCGGGGGTTCCTACGAGCAGTACTTC	CASSYWYSGGSYEQYF
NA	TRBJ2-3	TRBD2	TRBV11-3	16	TGTGCCAGCAGCTCCCGAGCGGGGGGTTACACAGATACGCAGTATTTT	CASSSRAGGYTDTQYF
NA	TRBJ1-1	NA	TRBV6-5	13	TGTGCCAGCAGTCGACACCTCGGAGGGAGAGCTTTCTTT	CASSRHLGGRAFF
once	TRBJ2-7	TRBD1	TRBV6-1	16	TGTGCCAGCAGTGAAAAAACCGGGACAGGGGGAGGAGAGCAGTACTTC	CASSEKTGTGGGEQYF
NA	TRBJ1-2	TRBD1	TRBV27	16	TGTGCCAGCAGTTTAAAGGGACAGGGACGAGGCTATGGCTACACCTTC	CASSLKGQGRGYGYTF
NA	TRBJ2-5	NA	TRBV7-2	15	TGTGCCAGCAGCCCGAGGACTGGTTACGGGGAGACCCAGTACTTC	CASSPRTGYGETQYF
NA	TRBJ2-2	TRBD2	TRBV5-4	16	TGTGCCAGCAGCTTGGATGGCGGGGGGTCGGGCGGGGAGCTGTTTTTT	CASSLDGGGSGGELFF
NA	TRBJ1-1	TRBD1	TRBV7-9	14	TGTGCCAGCAGCTTGGCAGGGGGAAGTACTGAAGCTTTCTTT	CASSLAGGSTEAFF
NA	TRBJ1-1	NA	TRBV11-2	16	TGTGCCAGCAGCTTAGGCAGTCGGGGGGCGAACACTGAAGCTTTCTTT	CASSLGSRGANTEAFF
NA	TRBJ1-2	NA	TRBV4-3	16	TGCGCCAGCAGCCAAAAAAATGCGGGCGATCACTATGGCTACACCTTC	CASSQKNAGDHYGYTF
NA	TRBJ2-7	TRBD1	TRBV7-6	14	TGTGCCAGCAGCCATACACAGGGGGAGTACGAGCAGTACTTC	CASSHTQGEYEQYF
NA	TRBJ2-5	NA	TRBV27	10	TGTGCCAGCCCGAGAGAGACCCAGTACTTC	CASPRETQYF
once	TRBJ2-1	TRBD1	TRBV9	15	TGTGCCAGCAGCGAGGGGGGACAGGGATACAATGAGCAGTTCTTC	CASSEGGQGYNEQFF
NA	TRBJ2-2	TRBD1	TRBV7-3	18	TGTGCCAGCAGCTTAAGTCTTACCTCCGGGACAGGGTCCGGGGAGCTGTTTTTT	CASSLSLTSGTGSGELFF